What follows are 8 T cell receptor beta chains derived from one specimen sequenced in a study of blood T cell repertoires in COVID-19. Measured with immunoSEQ multiplex PCR; TCRdb has only the in-frame clones, and not every one. Among roughly 150,000 clones listed, roughly 84% were seen once. Sequencing used PBMCs or T cells enriched from blood (not recorded which). These TCRs come from a woman aged 45-65 years who had recovered from COVID-19.

The V call is TRBV7-6, the J call TRBJ2-6, with a weak D call TRBD1 (5 bases). CDR3 length equals 16 residues. Trimming removed 5 bases at V and 2 bases at J, with 13 bases between. Germline loops: CDR1 SGHVS, CDR2 FNYEAQ. CDR3 protein: CASSAIDSAGANVLTF. The CDR3 region has the DNA TGTGCCAGCAGCGCTATTGACAGTGCTGGGGCCAACGTCCTGACTTTC.

The V and J genes are TRBV2 and TRBJ2-1; 10 nucleotides line up with TRBD1. The junction had 4 bases not matched to a gene; V was cut back by 7 bases and J by 4 bases. Germline loops: CDR1 SNHLY, CDR2 FYNNEI. This CDR3 is built from 14 residues. The CDR3 bases are TGTGCCAGCACGAGGGACAGGGGTTACAATGAGCAGTTCTTC. The encoded protein is CASTRDRGYNEQFF.

The J gene is TRBJ2-2, the V gene TRBV5-1; D is perhaps TRBD2 (5 bases). The CDR3 spans 15 residues. V lost 4 bases to trimming and J lost 4 bases, with 14 bases between them. Germline V CDR1 and CDR2: SGHRS, YFSETQ. This CDR3 is CASSALEARTGELFF. CDR3 sequence (DNA): TGCGCCAGCAGCGCCTTGGAGGCCCGCACCGGGGAGCTGTTTTTT.

This clone was recorded once. The chain employs TRBV10-3 and TRBJ2-2; 7 positions match TRBD1. The CDR3 is made up of 17 amino acids. With V trimmed by 6 bases and J by 0 bases, 10 bases remained unmatched. Per germline, CDR1 ENHRY and CDR2 SYGVKD. The CDR3 bases are TGTGCCATCAGCATTCCGGGACAGCGAGCGAACACCGGGGAGCTGTTTTTT. Encoded protein: CAISIPGQRANTGELFF.

J is TRBJ1-3 and V is TRBV3-1 (or the pseudogene TRBV3-2); D is undetermined. In germline, CDR1 is LGHDT, CDR2 YNNKEL (reference sequence). The V gene lost 1 base and the J gene lost 4 bases, with 8 bases spanning the gap. The CDR3 covers 14 residues. CDR3 nucleotide sequence: TGTGCCAGCAGCCAAGCGGGATCCGGAAACACCATATATTTT. The encoded protein is CASSQAGSGNTIYF.

This rearrangement joins TRBV7-2 to TRBJ2-7; D possibly corresponds to TRBD1 (7 bases). CDR1 is SGHTA, CDR2 FQGNSA, per germline. This CDR3 is 14 amino acids long. Trimming removed 1 base from V and 3 bases from J, with 10 bases in between. The CDR3 loop reads CASSLGGTDYEQYF. The CDR3, as DNA: TGTGCCAGCAGCTTAGGCGGGACAGACTACGAGCAGTACTTC.

V is TRBV5-1 and J is TRBJ1-1, with TRBD1 identical over 10 bases. Germline V gene data show CDR1 as SGHRS and CDR2 as YFSETQ. Trimming removed 4 bases from V and 3 bases from J; junction bases left unmatched: 12. The CDR3 consists of 17 residues. CDR3 residues: CASSPHWGQGFDTEAFF. DNA of the CDR3: TGCGCCAGCAGCCCCCACTGGGGACAGGGGTTCGACACTGAAGCTTTCTTT.

This chain joins TRBV19 and TRBJ1-5; maybe TRBD1 (5 bases). CDR1 and CDR2 (germline): LNHDA, SQIVND (reference sequence). Trimming cost V 0 bases and J 0 bases, with 9 bases left between them. The CDR3 has 16 amino acids. Here the CDR3 reads CASSIDGGYSNQPQHF. The DNA for the CDR3 is TGTGCCAGTAGTATAGACGGGGGATATAGCAATCAGCCCCAGCATTTT. Complete variable domain (other parts from reference TRBV19 and TRBJ1-5): DGGITQSPKYLFRKEGQNVTLSCEQNLNHDAMYWYRQDPGQGLRLIYYSQIVNDFQKGDIAEGYSVSREKKESFPLTVTSAQKNPTAFYLCASSIDGGYSNQPQHFGDGTRLSIL.